The clone carrying this T cell receptor (beta chain) was recorded a few times. This entry belongs to a study of CD8+ T cells in alopecia areata. V trimming: 0 bases; J trimming: 4 bases; junction bases outside the gene matches: 4. This CDR3 is built from 16 residues. Germline V CDR1 and CDR2: SGDLS, YYNGEE. Following RNA extraction, reverse transcription yielded cDNA that acted as the sequencing template. The assay was immunoSEQ multiplex PCR, and TCRdb's table has in-frame clones only and misses some. The sample records about 30,000 clones, approximately 65% being singletons. The V gene is TRBV9, the J gene TRBJ2-1, with 10 bases fitting TRBD2. The sequenced material came from NKG2D-high CD8+ T cells sorted from blood. The clonotype was recovered from a human donor with alopecia areata. CDR3 nucleotides: TGTGCCAGCAGCGTAGACCTAGCGGGGGCTTACAATGAGCAGTTCTTC. It specifies CASSVDLAGAYNEQFF.